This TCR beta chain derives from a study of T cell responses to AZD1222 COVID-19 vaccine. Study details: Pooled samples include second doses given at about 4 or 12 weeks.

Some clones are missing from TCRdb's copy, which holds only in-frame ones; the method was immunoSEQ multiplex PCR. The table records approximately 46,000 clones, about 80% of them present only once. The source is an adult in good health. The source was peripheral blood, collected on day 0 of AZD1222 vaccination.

DNA for the CDR3: TGTGCCAGTAGAGGGAGGGGGGAAGATCAGCCCCAGCATTTT. It specifies CASRGRGEDQPQHF. This sequence joins TRBV19 and TRBJ1-5; maybe TRBD1 (6 bases). The CDR3 has 14 amino acids. Deletions cut 6 bases from V and 5 bases from J, with 14 bases between. Germline V gene lookup returns CDR1 LNHDA and CDR2 SQIVND (reference sequence).